The 28 T cell receptor beta chains below were found in one sample sequenced in a study of type 1 regulatory T cells. TCRdb used MiXCR to reprocess the reads, holding one entry per CDR3 protein. Here the sample spans 80,000 to 100,000 distinct CDR3 sequences, 30% to 35% being singletons. The sample consisted of CD4+ T cells, either the whole sample or a sorted fraction (not recorded which). The receptors shown here come from a human donor in good health.

This clonotype was counted only a few times. The chain combines TRBV20-1 with TRBJ2-1; 9 bases fit TRBD2. V lost 2 bases and J lost 2; bases outside the gene matches: 7. From germline, CDR1 is DFQATT and CDR2 SNEGSKA (reference sequence). The CDR3 has 16 residues. The CDR3 DNA is TGCAGTGCTAGAAATGATCCTAGCGGGACCTACAATGAGCAGTTCTTC. Translating it yields CSARNDPSGTYNEQFF.

This clonotype was observed a handful of times. The chain joins TRBV7-2 to TRBJ2-7, with D possibly being TRBD1 or TRBD2 (5 bases each). Germline V gene data show CDR1 as SGHTA and CDR2 as FQGNSA. CDR3 length: 16 amino acids. With 5 bases removed from V and 2 bases from J, the gap between germline ends came to 19 bases. CDR3 residues: CASSRYRDAGPYEQYF. CDR3 nucleotide sequence: TGTGCCAGCAGCAGGTACCGGGACGCGGGCCCCTACGAGCAGTACTTC.

The rearrangement uses TRBV5-1 and TRBJ2-7; 10 nucleotides agree with TRBD2. The germline CDR1 and CDR2 sequences are SGHRS and YFSETQ. Trimming cost V 7 bases and J 2 bases; bases outside gene matches: 9. This CDR3 comprises 15 residues. The CDR3 region is CASRPGTSATYEQYF. The DNA for the CDR3 is TGCGCCAGCCGACCTGGGACTAGCGCCACCTACGAGCAGTACTTC.

This clonotype was counted between two and nine times. The chain couples TRBV5-6 to TRBJ2-1; TRBD1 is a possible D gene (7 bases). The V end lost 3 bases, the J end lost 12 bases, and 10 bases lay between the germline ends. The CDR3 totals 11 residues. Germline V gene data show CDR1 as SGHDT and CDR2 as YYEEEE. Here the CDR3 reads CASSSQGGQFF. The DNA of the CDR3 is TGTGCCAGCAGCTCTCAGGGGGGGCAGTTCTTC.

This sequence joins TRBV12-3 or TRBV12-4 and TRBJ2-7; 8 bases map to TRBD1. Trimming took 2 bases from V and 6 from J; bases not matched to a gene: 6. The CDR3 length is 14 residues. CDR3 in DNA: TGTGCCAGCAGTTTAATACAGGGGGTATCCGAGCAGTACTTC. This translates into CASSLIQGVSEQYF.

The chain uses TRBV5-4 and TRBJ2-1; D is undetermined. V shed 3 bases and J shed 0 bases, with 10 bases lying between them. The CDR3 loop spans 15 amino acids. Germline CDR1 is SGHNT and CDR2 is YYREEE (reference sequence). CDR3 sequence reads: CASSSAVSSYNEQFF. CDR3 in DNA: TGTGCCAGCAGCTCCGCGGTGAGCTCCTACAATGAGCAGTTCTTC.

The CDR3 nucleotides read TGCAGTGCTAGAAACCCGGGACAGGGGCTCAGAAACTATGGCTACACCTTC. Protein sequence: CSARNPGQGLRNYGYTF. This sequence joins TRBV20-1 and TRBJ1-2; 10 bases agree with TRBD1. Germline CDR1 is DFQATT and CDR2 is SNEGSKA (reference sequence). V lost 2 bases to trimming and J lost 2 bases; unmatched junction nucleotides: 11. The CDR3 consists of 17 residues.

This rearrangement joins TRBV29-1 to TRBJ2-5; a possible D gene is TRBD1 (7 bases). Looked up from germline, CDR1 is SQVTM and CDR2 is ANQGSEA. The germline V and J ends were trimmed by 6 bases and 0 bases, with 11 bases remaining between them. This CDR3 has 13 amino acids. The CDR3 sequence is CSVRDSHQETQYF. The CDR3 DNA is TGCAGCGTGCGGGACAGCCACCAAGAGACCCAGTACTTC.

The V and J genes are TRBV6-2 or TRBV6-3 and TRBJ2-7; D might be TRBD2 (6 bases). V was trimmed by 4 bases and J by 6 bases, leaving 19 bases between them. Germline lookup yields CDR1 MNHEY and CDR2 SVGEGT. The CDR3 has 15 amino acids. The CDR3 nucleotides are TGTGCCAGCAGTTTCGGACGGACGGGAGAGAGCGAGCAGTACTTC. It translates to CASSFGRTGESEQYF.

The V call is TRBV6-1, the J call TRBJ2-1; D unresolved. V gave up 3 bases and J gave up 3 bases, with 12 bases separating them. The CDR3 extends over 15 amino acids. In germline, CDR1 is MNHNS, CDR2 SASEGT. The CDR3, as DNA: TGTGCCAGCAGTGAGCCCCCCGGGTTCTACAATGAGCAGTTCTTC. Amino acids: CASSEPPGFYNEQFF.

This chain links TRBV7-9 with TRBJ2-7; no clear D gene. The ends were cut back, 2 bases at V and 2 bases at J, with 4 bases in the middle. The CDR3 spans 12 residues. From germline, CDR1 is SEHNR and CDR2 FQNEAQ (reference sequence). This CDR3 is CASSLTTYEQYF. The CDR3 bases are TGTGCCAGCAGCTTAACAACCTACGAGCAGTACTTC.

On this clonotype: One junction end does not reproduce the germline sequence, and a read error may be involved. V is TRBV11-2 and J is TRBJ2-5, with TRBD2 identical over 8 bases. Germline V gene data show CDR1 as SGHAT and CDR2 as FQNNGV. The CDR3 is 13 amino acids. CDR3 DNA: TGTACCAGCAGCAGCGGGAGTGACGAGACCCAGTACTTC. It codes for CTSSSGSDETQYF.

This rearrangement joins TRBV5-1 to TRBJ2-3; D is undetermined. Per germline, CDR1 SGHRS and CDR2 YFSETQ. V dropped 0 bases and J dropped 2 bases, with 7 bases sitting between them. This CDR3 has 14 residues. The DNA for the CDR3 is TGCGCCAGCAGCTTGGCATTTAACACAGATACGCAGTATTTT. Translation gives CASSLAFNTDTQYF.

The rearrangement uses TRBV19 and TRBJ2-1; TRBD2 aligns across 12 bases. Germline V lookup: CDR1 LNHDA, CDR2 SQIVND (reference sequence). With V trimmed by 0 bases and J by 16 bases, 10 bases remained unmatched. This CDR3 region has 15 residues. CDR3 coding DNA: TGTGCCAGTAGTATAGAGAACTCTAGCGGGAGGGATATATTCTTC. This gives the protein CASSIENSSGRDIFF.

The chain links TRBV4-1 to TRBJ1-1; the match to TRBD1 covers 10 bases. The CDR3 has 15 residues. Unmatched junction bases numbered 3, after V lost 1 base and J lost 4 bases. CDR1 is MGHRA and CDR2 is YSYEKL in the germline V gene. CDR3 nucleotide sequence: TGCGCCAGCAGCCAAGCGGGACAGGGGAGCACTGAAGCTTTCTTT. Residues: CASSQAGQGSTEAFF.

The chain joins TRBV20-1 to TRBJ2-5; perhaps TRBD2 as D (5 bases). The CDR3 consists of 11 residues. The V gene's germline CDR1 is DFQATT and CDR2 SNEGSKA (reference sequence). V was shortened by 6 bases and J by 5 bases, with 10 bases between the two germline ends. This CDR3 is CSAPRGETQYF. In DNA, the CDR3 is TGCAGTGCCCCCCGAGGGGAGACCCAGTACTTC.

The chain carries TRBV2 and TRBJ2-1; 10 nucleotides match TRBD2. The CDR3 runs to 15 residues. The junction had 8 bases not matched to a gene; V was cut back by 4 bases and J by 8 bases. In germline, CDR1 is SNHLY, CDR2 FYNNEI. The CDR3 nucleotides read TGTGCCAGCAGTGGTTCTAGCGGGAGAGCGGATGAGCAGTTCTTC. Translated: CASSGSSGRADEQFF.

The chain links TRBV30 to TRBJ2-5, with TRBD2 as a possible D gene (6 bases). CDR3 size: 13 residues. Trimming cost V 2 bases and J 5 bases, with 12 bases left between them. The V gene's germline CDR1 is GTSNPN and CDR2 SVGIG (reference sequence). The CDR3 coding sequence is TGTGCCTGGAGTATGGGGAGGAGGGAGACCCAGTACTTC. Translation gives CAWSMGRRETQYF.

This clonotype occurred a few times. This rearrangement joins TRBV5-1 to TRBJ2-7; TRBD2 agrees at 10 bases. Trimming at V came to 4 bases and at J to 3 bases, leaving 7 bases not matched to a gene. The CDR3 has 15 amino acids. The germline V gene has CDR1 SGHRS and CDR2 YFSETQ. The CDR3 nucleotides read TGCGCCAGCAGCCCCGGGAGGACTAGCGGCTACGAGCAGTACTTC. Translated, it gives CASSPGRTSGYEQYF.

Concerning this clonotype: Sequence at one end of the junction differs from germline and may be a read error. The CDR3 region has the DNA TGCAACGTTGTGGTGACAGGATATGGCTACACCTTC. Protein product: CNVVVTGYGYTF. The V call is TRBV29-1, the J call TRBJ1-2; D is possibly TRBD1 (6 bases). The CDR3 loop spans 12 amino acids. Germline CDR1 is SQVTM and CDR2 is ANQGSEA.

This clonotype was detected only a few times. V gene TRBV4-1 combines with J gene TRBJ1-3; 8 bases line up with TRBD1. Germline trimming cut 5 bases from V and 3 bases from J; bases unmatched to any gene: 6. The germline V gene encodes CDR1 MGHRA and CDR2 YSYEKL. CDR3 length: 15 amino acids. The CDR3 nucleotides read TGCGCCAGCAGCAGAGCCGGGACAGGTGGAAACACCATATATTTT. Protein product: CASSRAGTGGNTIYF.

The V gene is TRBV6-1, the J gene TRBJ2-3; no definite D call. The CDR3 has 14 amino acids. The germline V and J ends were trimmed by 7 bases and 3 bases, with 14 bases remaining between them. Per germline, CDR1 MNHNS and CDR2 SASEGT. The CDR3 region has the DNA TGTGCCAGCACCTTAGGCCACTCTACAGATACGCAGTATTTT. This gives the protein CASTLGHSTDTQYF.

The chain combines TRBV28 with TRBJ2-1; 11 bases agree with TRBD1. Germline V lookup: CDR1 MDHEN, CDR2 SYDVKM. This CDR3 spans 14 amino acids. The ends lost 8 bases at V and 8 bases at J; junction bases unmatched: 8. CDR3 amino acids: CASVGQGARDEQFF. The CDR3 DNA reads as TGTGCCAGCGTCGGACAGGGGGCTAGAGATGAGCAGTTCTTC.

This clonotype was recorded a few times. The V and J genes are TRBV4-1 and TRBJ2-7; possibly TRBD2 for D (5 bases). Deletions cut 2 bases from V and 5 bases from J, with 13 bases between. Germline CDR1 is MGHRA and CDR2 is YSYEKL. This CDR3 has 14 residues. CDR3 sequence reads: CASSQPWSRDEQYF. CDR3 bases: TGCGCCAGCAGCCAACCATGGTCGAGGGACGAGCAGTACTTC.

The chain carries TRBV28 and TRBJ1-2; TRBD1 matches at 8 bases. V lost 8 bases and J lost 3; bases outside the gene matches: 8. The CDR3 extends over 14 amino acids. CDR1 and CDR2 from the germline V gene are MDHEN and SYDVKM. The CDR3 nucleotides read TGTGCCAGCGGAGGGGACAGGAGCGACTATGGCTACACCTTC. This translates into CASGGDRSDYGYTF.

The rearrangement uses TRBV5-1 and TRBJ2-2, with TRBD2 as a possible D gene (5 bases). This CDR3 contains 15 residues. Germline CDR1 SGHRS, CDR2 YFSETQ. Trimming stripped 3 bases from V and 6 bases from J, with 15 bases between. Here the CDR3 reads CASSYNEGFAGELFF. The DNA of the CDR3 is TGCGCCAGCAGCTACAATGAGGGATTCGCCGGGGAGCTGTTTTTT.

This clonotype was seen more than once but under ten times. This chain connects TRBV27 to TRBJ1-2; no definite D call. Deletions cut 3 bases from V and 0 bases from J, with 8 bases between. CDR1 MNHEY and CDR2 SMNVEV come from the germline V gene (reference sequence). This CDR3 has 14 amino acids. This CDR3 reads CASSFGRTNYGYTF. The CDR3 coding sequence is TGTGCCAGCAGTTTTGGTCGAACTAACTATGGCTACACCTTC.

The chain couples TRBV11-2 to TRBJ2-1; D not resolved. Trimming pared 3 bases from V and 0 bases from J, leaving 6 bases between. From germline, CDR1 is SGHAT and CDR2 FQNNGV. The CDR3 spans 14 residues. DNA for the CDR3: TGTGCCAGCAGCTTGTTCGGCTCCTACAATGAGCAGTTCTTC. This encodes CASSLFGSYNEQFF.